These T cell receptor beta chains were read from a single sample in a study of OX40 agonist ivuxolimab in advanced cancers. Here immunoSEQ multiplex PCR was the method, and the copy in TCRdb shows in-frame clones only, minus some. The repertoire has over 100,000 clones, more than 80% of them found once; the top ten carry around 0.55%. This material consisted of CD4+ or CD8+ T cells sorted from blood, taken in a trial of the OX40 agonist ivuxolimab. These receptors came from an adult with an advanced solid tumor such as melanoma, head and neck, liver or kidney cancer. The CDR3 runs from the conserved cysteine through the conserved F or W. The order of the fields is clone size, J gene, D gene, CDR3 length, V gene, CDR3 DNA, CDR3 protein. The D gene is left open where the match is weak. Part of the rows lack a size; the others show once, few, many or a class for expanded clones.

-	TRBJ1-1	TRBD1	15	TRBV5-1	TGCGCCAGCAGCATTGCGGGACAGGTGAACACTGAAGCTTTCTTT	CASSIAGQVNTEAFF
-	TRBJ2-1	TRBD2	15	TRBV5-1	TGCGCCAGCAGCCTCACCGGGACTAGCGACAATGAGCAGTTCTTC	CASSLTGTSDNEQFF
-	TRBJ1-2	-	18	TRBV28	TGTGCCAGCAGTTCCGCCTCCGGGACGGCTGCGCCCAACTATGGCTACACCTTC	CASSSASGTAAPNYGYTF
-	TRBJ2-7	TRBD1	17	TRBV9	TGTGCCAGCAGCGTCGAGGCCGGGACAGTGGGCATCTACGAGCAGTACTTC	CASSVEAGTVGIYEQYF
once	TRBJ2-1	TRBD2	15	TRBV2	TGTGCCAGCAGTGAAAAACTAGCGGGAGACAATGAGCAGTTCTTC	CASSEKLAGDNEQFF
-	TRBJ1-2	-	11	TRBV2	TGTGCCAGCACCGACAATTATGGCTACACCTTC	CASTDNYGYTF
-	TRBJ2-1	TRBD2	13	TRBV10-3	TGTGCCACCCGGACTAGCGGGGTCGATGAGCAGTTCTTC	CATRTSGVDEQFF
-	TRBJ1-1	-	15	TRBV7-9	TGTGCCAGCAGCGGTCCCGGAACAGTGAACACTGAAGCTTTCTTT	CASSGPGTVNTEAFF
-	TRBJ2-6	-	15	TRBV7-3	TGTGCCAGTGGGCAGGGACTCTCTGGGGCCAACGTCCTGACTTTC	CASGQGLSGANVLTF
once	TRBJ1-1	-	13	TRBV5-1	TGCGCCAGCAGCCGCCCCGAGGGGCTCGAAGCTTTCTTT	CASSRPEGLEAFF
-	TRBJ1-2	-	14	TRBV9	TGTGCCAGCAGCGAGCGAACAGGGAACTATGGCTACACCTTC	CASSERTGNYGYTF
-	TRBJ2-6	-	16	TRBV28	TGTGCCAGTCTACCGAGGGGGGGCTCTGGGGCCAACGTCCTGACTTTC	CASLPRGGSGANVLTF
-	TRBJ2-1	-	13	TRBV30	TGTGCCTGGAGTGTACCTGTCGGTAATGCGCAGTTCTTC	CAWSVPVGNAQFF
-	TRBJ1-4	TRBD1	13	TRBV7-2	TGTGCCAGCAGCTTAGGACAGGGGGGAAAACTGTTTTTT	CASSLGQGGKLFF
-	TRBJ2-7	TRBD2	14	TRBV6-5	TGTGCCAGCAGCGCTACTAGCGGGGGTGGCGAGCAGTACTTC	CASSATSGGGEQYF
-	TRBJ2-1	-	15	TRBV5-1	TGCGCCAGCAGCTTGGTCTCAAACTGGGGCAATGAGCAGTTCTTC	CASSLVSNWGNEQFF
-	TRBJ2-7	TRBD1	14	TRBV5-8	TGTGCCAGCAGCAGGGGGACAGGGACGTACGAGCAGTACTTC	CASSRGTGTYEQYF
few	TRBJ1-1	TRBD1	11	TRBV10-3	TGTGCCGGAGGGACAGGGACTGAAGCTTTCTTT	CAGGTGTEAFF
-	TRBJ2-5	TRBD1	15	TRBV28	TGTGCCAGCAGGGCGGGACAGGGGACGCAAGAGACCCAGTACTTC	CASRAGQGTQETQYF
-	TRBJ1-1	-	13	TRBV27	TGTGCCAGCAGTTTATCGAGGACCAGGGGTGCTTTCTTT	CASSLSRTRGAFF
-	TRBJ2-1	TRBD1	12	TRBV6-5	TGTGCCAGCCGGGGACAGGGAAATGAGCAGTTCTTC	CASRGQGNEQFF
-	TRBJ2-2	-	15	TRBV5-4	TGTGCCAGCAGACCCGGGACGGCGAACACCGGGGAGCTGTTTTTT	CASRPGTANTGELFF
-	TRBJ2-5	-	12	TRBV9	TGTGCCACTTGGAGGGGACAAGAGACCCAGTACTTC	CATWRGQETQYF
-	TRBJ1-2	TRBD1	15	TRBV7-6	TGTGCCAGCAGCTTAGGGCGGACAGGACCGGGTGGCTACACCTTC	CASSLGRTGPGGYTF
-	TRBJ2-3	TRBD1	17	TRBV9	TGTGCCAGCAGCCCCCATCCGGGACAGGGCCACACAGATACGCAGTATTTT	CASSPHPGQGHTDTQYF
-	TRBJ2-5	-	15	TRBV6-5	TGTGCCAGCAGTTACTCCCGCGGGCGAGAAGAGACCCAGTACTTC	CASSYSRGREETQYF
-	TRBJ2-5	-	15	TRBV25-1	TGTGCCAGCAGTGAACCGGGACGGGGGAGAGAGACCCAGTACTTC	CASSEPGRGRETQYF
few	TRBJ1-3	-	17	TRBV7-6	TGTGCCAGCAGCCCGAACCGGGTTGCCTTCTCTGGAAACACCATATATTTT	CASSPNRVAFSGNTIYF
-	TRBJ2-3	TRBD2	15	TRBV19	TGTGCCAGTAGAAGGCGGGGGGGCGTCGCAGATACGCAGTATTTT	CASRRRGGVADTQYF
-	TRBJ1-1	-	14	TRBV18	TGTGCCAGCTCGCCGCAACGCAGGAACACTGAAGCTTTCTTT	CASSPQRRNTEAFF
once	TRBJ2-7	-	14	TRBV7-9	TGTGCCAGCAGCTCCCCGGGCCCCCGCCTGGAGCAGTACTTC	CASSSPGPRLEQYF
-	TRBJ1-1	-	14	TRBV6-1	TGTGCCAGCCGTCCTGACAGGTTGAACACTGAAGCTTTCTTT	CASRPDRLNTEAFF
-	TRBJ1-2	TRBD1	13	TRBV28	TGTGCCAGCGGGACAGGCCAAGACTATGGCTACACCTTC	CASGTGQDYGYTF
-	TRBJ1-3	-	14	TRBV7-9	TGTGCCAGCAGCTTATCACCCTCAGGAAACACCATATATTTT	CASSLSPSGNTIYF
once	TRBJ2-7	-	12	TRBV10-3	TGTGCCACCCGGGACAACCTCTACGAGCAGTACTTC	CATRDNLYEQYF
-	TRBJ2-1	-	15	TRBV7-2	TGTGCCAGCAGCTTCGACAGGTTGAGCAACAATGAGCAGTTCTTC	CASSFDRLSNNEQFF
-	TRBJ2-1	TRBD2	20	TRBV2	TGTGCCAGCAGTCCTTACCCGGGACTAGCGGGGGGGCTTGTGTACAATGAGCAGTTCTTC	CASSPYPGLAGGLVYNEQFF
-	TRBJ2-7	TRBD1	15	TRBV11-2	TGTGCCAGCAGCTTAGAAGGAGCAGGGGGCTACGAGCAGTACTTC	CASSLEGAGGYEQYF
-	TRBJ1-2	-	13	TRBV28	TGTGCCAGCAGTCCCCCACCCCTCTATGGCTACACCTTC	CASSPPPLYGYTF
-	TRBJ1-5	TRBD1	13	TRBV19	TGTGCCAGTAGTGCAGACAGGGATCAGCCCCAGCATTTT	CASSADRDQPQHF
-	TRBJ1-1	TRBD1	15	TRBV7-2	TGTGCCAGCAGCCTGAGGACAGGGAAGGACACTGAAGCTTTCTTT	CASSLRTGKDTEAFF
-	TRBJ1-3	-	15	TRBV5-1	TGCGCCAGCAGCTTGGCGGGTGAGGATGGAAACACCATATATTTT	CASSLAGEDGNTIYF
-	TRBJ2-5	-	14	TRBV6-4	TGTGCCAGCAGGACGGAGGGGTTGGAAGAGACCCAGTACTTC	CASRTEGLEETQYF
-	TRBJ1-4	-	16	TRBV28	TGTGCCAGCAGTGCACCAGCAGCGGGGCTGAATGAAAAACTGTTTTTT	CASSAPAAGLNEKLFF